This T cell receptor (beta chain) stems from a study of blood T cell repertoires in COVID-19. Original analysis: Nucleated cell counts were estimated from reference gene primer amplification. Some clones are missing from TCRdb's copy, which holds only in-frame ones; the method was immunoSEQ multiplex PCR. The V and J calls and the clone size are those of that table, but D and trimming were determined from the DNA. Counted here are approximately 28,000 clones, 72% occurring once; the ten biggest clones make up 20% to 25%. CDR3 length: 11 residues. V was pared by 6 bases and J by 1 base, with 6 bases between. Germline assignment: CDR1 DFQATT and CDR2 SNEGSKA (reference sequence).

The sequence derives from a boy between 2 and 10 years old with active or convalescent COVID-19. This chain links TRBV20-1 with TRBJ1-1, with no clear D. Material for sequencing was peripheral blood. CDR3 sequence reads: CSAPRNTEAFF. The CDR3, as DNA: TGCAGTGCCCCCAGGAACACTGAAGCTTTCTTT.